Sequencing of this T cell receptor beta chain was carried out in a study of glioma-infiltrating T cells after dendritic cell vaccination. Findings and limits, study-wide: Patients with more pretreatment TILs had longer time to progression and survival.

Time point denoted: after dendritic cell vaccination, including at tumor progression/relapse. Only patients with spare fresh-frozen tumor and over two years of follow-up were included. V lost 3 bases, J lost 0 bases, and 17 bases lay in between. The CDR3 has 17 residues. CDR1 SGDLS and CDR2 YYNGEE come from the germline V gene. As to this clone: Antigen: not known.

TCRB CDR3 was amplified from 2 ug genomic DNA or less. Amplification used 60 V beta primers and 13 J beta primers. Sequencing used immunoSEQ multiplex PCR; TCRdb keeps in-frame clones, though not all of them. The repertoire consists of approximately 85,000 clones, with 85% occurring once and the leading ten covering about 8.5%. This chain connects TRBV9 to TRBJ2-3; D unresolved. The origin of this receptor is a human donor with glioblastoma. The sample here was blood, taken after dendritic cell vaccination. CDR3 nucleotide sequence: TGTGCCAGCAGCGCCACAAACAGAGAAACTAGCACAGATACGCAGTATTTT. Residues: CASSATNRETSTDTQYF.